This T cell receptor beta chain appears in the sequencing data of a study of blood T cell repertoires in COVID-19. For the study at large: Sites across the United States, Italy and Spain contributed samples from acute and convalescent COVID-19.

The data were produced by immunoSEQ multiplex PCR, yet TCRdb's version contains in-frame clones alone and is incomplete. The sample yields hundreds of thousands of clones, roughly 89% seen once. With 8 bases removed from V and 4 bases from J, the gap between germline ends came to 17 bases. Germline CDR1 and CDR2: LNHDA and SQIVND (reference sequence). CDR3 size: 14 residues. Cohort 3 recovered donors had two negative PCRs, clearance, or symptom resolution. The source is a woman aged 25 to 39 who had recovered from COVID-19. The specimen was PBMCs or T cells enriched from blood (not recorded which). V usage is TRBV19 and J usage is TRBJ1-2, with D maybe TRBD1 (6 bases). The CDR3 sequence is CASAQGQLLYGYTF. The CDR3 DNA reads TGTGCCAGTGCGCAGGGGCAGCTCCTCTATGGCTACACCTTC.